In its sample, the clone carrying this T cell receptor (beta chain) was seen once. Its antigen is undetermined. The assay was carried out at the deep level. For each subset, genomic DNA was distributed in equal portions over several immunoSEQ plates. Sequenced by immunoSEQ multiplex PCR; TCRdb stores in-frame clones only, minus some. The sample holds 2,500,000 or so clones; more than 90% are singletons and the top ten take about 0.13%. These data are taken from a study of shared clonotypes between healthy human individuals. The germline CDR1 and CDR2 sequences are LNHDA and SQIVND (reference sequence). V shed 4 bases and J 10 bases; nucleotides not matched to a gene: 8. This CDR3 contains 15 residues. Study-level findings and limits: Clonotype sharing among donors was thought likely to change with sequencing depth.

This receptor was identified in a man aged 18-30 years in good health. The sequencing input was naive CD4+ T cells sorted from blood. Regarding subset: CD45RA+ positively selected. The chain combines TRBV19 with TRBJ1-6, with 9 bases fitting TRBD1. The CDR3 DNA reads TGTGCCAGTAGTACGGGGGACAGGGTCCGCTCACCCCTCCACTTT. Its protein is CASSTGDRVRSPLHF. The whole variable domain, remainder taken from reference TRBV19 and TRBJ1-6, is DGGITQSPKYLFRKEGQNVTLSCEQNLNHDAMYWYRQDPGQGLRLIYYSQIVNDFQKGDIAEGYSVSREKKESFPLTVTSAQKNPTAFYLCASSTGDRVRSPLHFGNGTRLTVT.